This record looks at one TCR beta chain sequence and its context. Its recognized antigen is unknown. No base quality values were provided; no much bigger clone lies one nucleotide off. The record originates from a study of CD8 T cells in Susac syndrome (dated by TCRdb to about 2019). Broadly, across the study: The study used repertoire sequencing to test whether antigen drove CD8+ T cell activation and differentiation in Susac syndrome. Overall study results and their limits: The study acknowledged that relatively few individuals were included in the TCR sequencing and HLA analysis.

RNA was extracted with the RNeasy kit and roughly 0.45 to 1 ug was reverse transcribed using random hexamers. The immunoSEQ multiplex PCR assay, covering 54 Vbeta and 13 Jbeta segments, was used to amplify TCR beta CDR3 regions. To correct PCR amplification bias, a synthetic template baseline was used for both primer optimization and computational correction. The authors processed their data as follows. Reads were annotated to V, D and J genes according to IMGT and were analyzed with immunoSEQ Analyzer, with only productive sequences retained. Clonality was computed as one minus Shannon entropy normalized by log2 of the number of productive unique sequences. For each patient and control, public and private clones were evaluated within the 100 most prevalent clones. Susac-specific clones were defined as absent from healthy and MS cohorts, 850 to 1,300 published viral clones and other ImmuneACCESS disease sequences. Through fastp at Q25 and MiXCR, TCRdb rebuilt clones from the public reads, retaining in-frame beta chains. When rows share a CDR3 protein, they turn into one entry using the most common DNA and genes. TCRdb's processing, not the study's, gives the V and J calls here. The sample profile shows 300,000 to 350,000 distinct CDR3 sequences; approximately 90% of them were found once. The top ten hold about 0.063% of the sample.

High-throughput TCR beta sequencing profiled peripheral blood CD8+ and CD4+ T cells from healthy donors, Susac syndrome patients and multiple sclerosis patients. The multiple sclerosis controls were treatment-naive patients who had stable or active relapsing-remitting disease and met the revised McDonald criteria. Bulk CD8+ and CD4+ T cells were purified by magnetic negative isolation, while CD8+ TEMRA cells were enriched using FACS. Blood was collected in EDTA tubes and processed within 24 hours, with PBMCs isolated through density gradient centrifugation. PBMCs intended for TCR sequencing were cryopreserved in liquid nitrogen and were subsequently thawed in a 37 degrees C water bath. The sorted or isolated CD4+, CD8+ and CD8+ TEMRA cells reached a purity of at least 90%. Including cysteine and phenylalanine, the CDR3 has 18 amino acids. The retained sequence is limited to the CDR3, 54 bases, with the frame set at the first base. CDR1 DFQATT and CDR2 SNEGSKA are derived from the germline V gene (reference sequence). V is shortened by 1 base, J by 5 bases, and the region joining them spans 24 bases.

The sequence links TRBV20-1 to TRBJ2-1; a confident D gene designation cannot be given. The specimen was CD4+ T cells from PBMCs. This sequence was found in a human donor with multiple sclerosis. At the DNA level, the sequence is TGCAGTGCTAGAGGATTCCAGTCGGATCTTAGGGCCAACAATGAGCAGTTCTTC. Its protein reads: CSARGFQSDLRANNEQFF.